Presented here are 26 T cell receptor beta chains from one specimen sequenced in a study of cytomegalovirus exposure and HLA in healthy donors (dated by TCRdb to 2016 to 2017). The protocol used for the library was the immunoSEQ multiplex PCR assay. For the multiplex PCR, a mixture combining 60 forward primers for TCR Vbeta segments and 13 reverse primers for TCR Jbeta segments was used. TCRdb re-hosts the immuneACCESS table, in-frame sequences only. Its copies lack some clones; in the studies checked, an unresolved V gene accounts for under half of them, and the cause for the rest is not known. The sample table lists approximately 90,000 clones, over 75% of them with a count of one. Of the sample, around 3.5% is held by the ten largest clones. The sample was PBMCs. The receptors were gathered from a man in his forties or fifties in good health and CMV-seronegative.

The V gene is TRBV28, the J gene TRBJ1-1; 9 nucleotides agree with TRBD1. Unmatched junction bases numbered 8, after V lost 2 bases and J lost 4 bases. This CDR3 has 16 amino acids. CDR1 is MDHEN and CDR2 is SYDVKM in the germline V gene. CDR3 in amino acids: CASSLSHRGPFTEAFF. The CDR3 DNA reads as TGTGCCAGCAGTTTAAGTCACAGGGGGCCGTTCACTGAAGCTTTCTTT.

This chain uses TRBV6-5 with TRBJ1-4, with 11 bases fitting TRBD1. Losses at the gene ends were 6 bases for V and 1 base for J; bases not matched to a gene: 1. CDR1 is MNHEY and CDR2 is SVGAGI in the germline V gene. This CDR3 is built from 15 residues. CDR3 bases: TGTGCCAGCAGGGACAGGGGGCTAACTAATGAAAAACTGTTTTTT. Its translation: CASRDRGLTNEKLFF.

The rearrangement uses TRBV6-5 and TRBJ2-7; perhaps TRBD1 as D (6 bases). Germline V CDR1 and CDR2: MNHEY, SVGAGI. V was cut by 6 bases and J by 2 bases, with 17 bases left in between. The CDR3 totals 15 residues. CDR3 DNA sequence: TGTGCCAGCAGGAACTCCTGGGACACAACCTACGAGCAGTACTTC. This sequence encodes CASRNSWDTTYEQYF.

The genes are TRBV28 and TRBJ2-5; 7 nucleotides match TRBD1. Germline V CDR1 and CDR2: MDHEN, SYDVKM. The CDR3 runs 15 residues. V trimming: 5 bases; J trimming: 5 bases; junction bases outside the gene matches: 11. CDR3 nucleotide sequence: TGTGCCAGCAGTCGGGACAGCGGTTTGTCTGAGACCCAGTACTTC. It specifies CASSRDSGLSETQYF.

This chain uses TRBV5-1 with TRBJ2-3, with D possibly matching TRBD1 (5 bases). Germline V gives CDR1 SGHRS, CDR2 YFSETQ. This CDR3 is built from 15 residues. The ends were cut back, 0 bases at V and 1 base at J, with 9 bases in the middle. CDR3 sequence reads: CASSLDGAGTDTQYF. For the CDR3, the DNA is TGCGCCAGCAGCTTGGATGGGGCTGGCACAGATACGCAGTATTTT. The entire variable domain, with the rest obtained from reference TRBV5-1 and TRBJ2-3, is as follows: KAGVTQTPRYLIKTRGQQVTLSCSPISGHRSVSWYQQTPGQGLQFLFEYFSETQRNKGNFPGRFSGRQFSNSRSEMNVSTLELGDSALYLCASSLDGAGTDTQYFGPGTRLTVL.

This clone was counted only a few times. The chain links TRBV28 to TRBJ2-7; D uncertain. The CDR3 has 12 residues. With 5 bases removed from V and 5 bases from J, the gap between germline ends came to 10 bases. Per the germline V gene, CDR1 is MDHEN and CDR2 is SYDVKM. DNA for the CDR3: TGTGCCAGCAGTACCGGCAGGAACGAGCAGTACTTC. As protein: CASSTGRNEQYF.

The rearrangement uses TRBV5-4 and TRBJ1-1; no clear D gene. There are 12 residues in the CDR3. Trimming cost V 5 bases and J 0 bases, with 5 bases left between them. Per germline, CDR1 SGHNT and CDR2 YYREEE (reference sequence). The CDR3 loop is CASSRVNTEAFF. DNA for the CDR3: TGTGCCAGCAGTCGGGTGAACACTGAAGCTTTCTTT.

The rearrangement uses TRBV2 and TRBJ1-5, with 9 bases matching TRBD1. V lost 9 bases and J lost 6; bases outside the gene matches: 6. CDR1 is SNHLY, CDR2 FYNNEI, per germline. The CDR3 has 13 amino acids. The chain's CDR3 is CASGTGMSQPQHF. The DNA for the CDR3 is TGTGCCAGTGGGACAGGGATGAGTCAGCCCCAGCATTTT.

The rearrangement joins TRBV5-4 to TRBJ1-1; D perhaps matches TRBD1 (6 bases). The germline gives CDR1 SGHNT, CDR2 YYREEE (reference sequence). CDR3 length: 14 residues. V lost 0 bases and J 2 bases, leaving 8 bases between the germline ends. The CDR3 sequence is CASSLGRGNTEAFF. CDR3 sequence (DNA): TGTGCCAGCAGCTTGGGCAGGGGAAACACTGAAGCTTTCTTT. The variable domain in full, with the rest retrieved from reference TRBV5-4 and TRBJ1-1, is ETGVTQSPTHLIKTRGQQVTLRCSSQSGHNTVSWYQQALGQGPQFIFQYYREEENGRGNFPPRFSGLQFPNYSSELNVNALELDDSALYLCASSLGRGNTEAFFGQGTRLTVV.

The V and J genes are TRBV11-2 and TRBJ2-1, with 7 bases fitting TRBD2. Per the germline V gene, CDR1 is SGHAT and CDR2 is FQNNGV. The CDR3 spans 13 residues. Trimming at V came to 2 bases and at J to 14 bases, leaving 9 bases not matched to a gene. CDR3 DNA sequence: TGTGCCAGCAGCTTAAAGCTAGCCGGGGGGAAGTTCTTC. Translation: CASSLKLAGGKFF.

The chain joins TRBV30 to TRBJ2-1; 8 nucleotides agree with TRBD1. Per the germline V gene, CDR1 is GTSNPN and CDR2 is SVGIG (reference sequence). The CDR3 loop spans 16 amino acids. Unmatched junction bases numbered 10, after V lost 0 bases and J lost 6 bases. Here the CDR3 DNA reads TGTGCCTGGAGTGTGATGGACAGGGTAAGGGGCAATGAGCAGTTCTTC. Its protein product is CAWSVMDRVRGNEQFF.

The V and J genes are TRBV7-2 and TRBJ1-2; no reliable D call. The CDR3 extends over 15 amino acids. Germline V gene data show CDR1 as SGHTA and CDR2 as FQGNSA. The V end was cut by 4 bases, the J end by 8 bases, with 20 bases between. The CDR3 sequence: CASSSTPGGSLGYTF. CDR3 in DNA: TGTGCCAGCAGCTCCACCCCTGGCGGCAGCCTGGGCTACACCTTC.

This chain links TRBV5-6 with TRBJ1-5; D unresolved. The CDR3 spans 13 residues. V was pared by 2 bases and J by 4 bases, with 7 bases between. Germline V gives CDR1 SGHDT, CDR2 YYEEEE. The CDR3 is CASSFGGNQPQHF. DNA of the CDR3: TGTGCCAGCAGCTTCGGAGGAAATCAGCCCCAGCATTTT.

The chain employs TRBV10-2 and TRBJ2-7; 9 positions agree with TRBD2. CDR3 length: 14 amino acids. From germline, CDR1 is WSHSY and CDR2 SAAADI. The trim removed 7 bases at V and 1 base at J, leaving 5 bases unmatched. CDR3 coding DNA: TGCGCCAGCATCGACCTAGCGGGATCCTACGAGCAGTACTTC. Translating it yields CASIDLAGSYEQYF.

The V and J genes are TRBV11-2 and TRBJ2-3; perhaps TRBD2 as D (5 bases). CDR1 is SGHAT and CDR2 is FQNNGV in the germline V gene. With 2 bases removed from V and 6 bases from J, the gap between germline ends came to 12 bases. This CDR3 is built from 14 residues. The CDR3 sequence is CASSLSLGGDTQYF. In nucleotides, the CDR3 is TGTGCCAGCAGCTTATCCCTAGGAGGCGATACGCAGTATTTT.

The V gene is TRBV29-1, the J gene TRBJ2-1; 9 bases map to TRBD1. The CDR3 loop spans 14 amino acids. Trimming took 6 bases from V and 12 from J; bases not matched to a gene: 15. Germline V gene sequence: CDR1 SQVTM, CDR2 ANQGSEA. CDR3 protein: CSVVKPTGGGGQFF. For the CDR3, the DNA is TGCAGCGTCGTAAAACCTACAGGGGGCGGTGGGCAGTTCTTC.

The chain recombines TRBV6-4 with TRBJ1-2; a weak D match, TRBD1 (5 bases). The CDR3 spans 16 residues. Trimming took 3 bases from V and 2 from J, leaving 16 bases between them. Germline V lookup: CDR1 MRHNA, CDR2 SNTAGT. The CDR3 is CASSEKRGRANYGYTF. The DNA of the CDR3 is TGTGCCAGCAGTGAGAAAAGGGGCAGGGCGAACTATGGCTACACCTTC.

This rearrangement joins TRBV5-1 to TRBJ1-1, with a weak D call TRBD1 (6 bases). V was clipped by 1 base and J by 4 bases, with 14 bases between them. The CDR3 has 15 amino acids. Germline values: CDR1 SGHRS, CDR2 YFSETQ. As DNA, the CDR3 is TGCGCCAGCAGCTTGCTTGGGGGCGAGAGCACTGAAGCTTTCTTT. It yields the protein CASSLLGGESTEAFF. Drawing the rest from reference TRBV5-1 and TRBJ1-1, the complete variable domain is KAGVTQTPRYLIKTRGQQVTLSCSPISGHRSVSWYQQTPGQGLQFLFEYFSETQRNKGNFPGRFSGRQFSNSRSEMNVSTLELGDSALYLCASSLLGGESTEAFFGQGTRLTVV.

The chain links TRBV5-1 to TRBJ1-3; perhaps TRBD1 as D (5 bases). Looked up from germline, CDR1 is SGHRS and CDR2 is YFSETQ. The CDR3 loop spans 15 amino acids. Between the trimmed V and J ends, which lost 3 bases and 0 bases, there was a span of 10 bases. Here the CDR3 reads CASSWSGDSGNTIYF. The CDR3 DNA reads as TGCGCCAGCAGCTGGTCGGGGGACTCTGGAAACACCATATATTTT.

J is TRBJ2-7 and V is TRBV27; the match to TRBD1 covers 7 bases. The CDR3 is 13 residues long. Germline V lookup: CDR1 MNHEY, CDR2 SMNVEV (reference sequence). The ends lost 5 bases at V and 9 bases at J; junction bases unmatched: 10. Here the CDR3 reads CASSLRQGGVQYF. The CDR3 bases are TGTGCCAGCAGTCTTAGACAGGGTGGCGTGCAGTACTTC.

V usage is TRBV28 and J usage is TRBJ2-1, with D maybe TRBD1 (6 bases). Germline V gene lookup returns CDR1 MDHEN and CDR2 SYDVKM. CDR3 size: 15 residues. The V end lost 8 bases, the J end lost 0 bases, and 14 bases lay between the germline ends. CDR3 coding DNA: TGTGCCAGCCAGGGGACGGAGAGCTCCTACAATGAGCAGTTCTTC. Amino acids: CASQGTESSYNEQFF.

The chain couples TRBV7-8 to TRBJ1-5; 7 positions agree with TRBD1. Trimming took 5 bases from V and 7 from J; bases not matched to a gene: 8. Germline V gene sequence: CDR1 SGHVS, CDR2 FQNEAQ. This CDR3 has 14 residues. The CDR3 spells CASSASGGWQPQHF. The CDR3 nucleotides read TGTGCCAGCAGCGCCTCAGGGGGTTGGCAGCCCCAGCATTTT.

The rearrangement links TRBV11-2 to TRBJ2-5; no firm D call. V was shortened by 5 bases and J by 1 base, with 14 bases between the two germline ends. The CDR3 is 15 residues long. The V gene's germline CDR1 is SGHAT and CDR2 FQNNGV. The CDR3 DNA reads as TGTGCCAGCAGCCCCGAGTCCTATTCCCAAGAGACCCAGTACTTC. It specifies CASSPESYSQETQYF.

The sample holds a few counts of this clone. V is TRBV5-6 and J is TRBJ2-3, with 7 positions matching TRBD1. CDR3 length equals 15 residues. Germline V CDR1 and CDR2: SGHDT, YYEEEE. After removal of 7 bases from V and 0 bases from J, the junction contained 8 bases not matched to a gene. The DNA for the CDR3 is TGTGCCAGCTCGCACGGGACAGCTAGCACAGATACGCAGTATTTT. It is translated as CASSHGTASTDTQYF.

J is TRBJ1-5 and V is TRBV10-2; D gene unclear. Germline V gene sequence: CDR1 WSHSY, CDR2 SAAADI. V lost 6 bases, J lost 0 bases, and 3 bases lay in between. The CDR3 is made up of 12 amino acids. CDR3: CASSNSNQPQHF. The CDR3 coding sequence is TGCGCCAGCAGCAATAGCAATCAGCCCCAGCATTTT.

The chain uses TRBV5-1 and TRBJ1-2, with D unresolved. Germline V gene lookup returns CDR1 SGHRS and CDR2 YFSETQ. This CDR3 contains 14 residues. V gave up 4 bases and J gave up 1 base, with 11 bases separating them. The CDR3 DNA is TGCGCCAGCAGCCCCGAAGCGGGTAACTATGGCTACACCTTC. It codes for CASSPEAGNYGYTF.